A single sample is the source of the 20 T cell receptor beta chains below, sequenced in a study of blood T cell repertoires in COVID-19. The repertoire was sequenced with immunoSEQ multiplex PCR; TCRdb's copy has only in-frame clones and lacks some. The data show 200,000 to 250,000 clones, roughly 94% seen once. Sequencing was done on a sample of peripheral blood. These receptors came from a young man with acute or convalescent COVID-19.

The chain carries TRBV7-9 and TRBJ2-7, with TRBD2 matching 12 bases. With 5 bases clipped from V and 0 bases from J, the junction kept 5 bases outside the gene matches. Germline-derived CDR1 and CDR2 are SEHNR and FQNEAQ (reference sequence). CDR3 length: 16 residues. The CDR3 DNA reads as TGTGCCAGCAGCCCCCGACTAGCGGGGGCCTCCTACGAGCAGTACTTC. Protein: CASSPRLAGASYEQYF.

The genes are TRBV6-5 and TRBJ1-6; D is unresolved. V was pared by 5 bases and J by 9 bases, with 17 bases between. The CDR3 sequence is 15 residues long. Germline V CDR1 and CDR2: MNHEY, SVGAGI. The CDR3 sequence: CASSPRQVLGSPLHF. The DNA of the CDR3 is TGTGCCAGCAGTCCAAGGCAGGTATTGGGTTCACCCCTCCACTTT.

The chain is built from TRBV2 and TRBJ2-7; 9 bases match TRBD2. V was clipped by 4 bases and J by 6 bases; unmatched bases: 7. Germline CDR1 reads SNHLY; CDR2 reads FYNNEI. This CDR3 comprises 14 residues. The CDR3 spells CASSVAGVSVEQYF. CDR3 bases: TGTGCCAGCAGTGTAGCGGGAGTAAGCGTCGAGCAGTACTTC.

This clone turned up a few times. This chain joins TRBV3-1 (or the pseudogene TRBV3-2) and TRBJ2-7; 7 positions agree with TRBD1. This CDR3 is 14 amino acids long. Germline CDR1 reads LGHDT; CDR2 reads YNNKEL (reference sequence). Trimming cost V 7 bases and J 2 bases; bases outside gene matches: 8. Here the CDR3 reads CASTPTGIPYEQYF. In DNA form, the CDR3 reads TGTGCCAGCACCCCGACAGGGATCCCCTACGAGCAGTACTTC.

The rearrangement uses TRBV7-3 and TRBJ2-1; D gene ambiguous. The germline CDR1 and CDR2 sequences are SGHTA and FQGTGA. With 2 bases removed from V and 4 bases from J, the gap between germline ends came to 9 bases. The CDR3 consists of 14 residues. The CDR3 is CASSLAATYNEQFF. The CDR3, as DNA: TGTGCCAGCAGCTTAGCGGCCACGTACAATGAGCAGTTCTTC.

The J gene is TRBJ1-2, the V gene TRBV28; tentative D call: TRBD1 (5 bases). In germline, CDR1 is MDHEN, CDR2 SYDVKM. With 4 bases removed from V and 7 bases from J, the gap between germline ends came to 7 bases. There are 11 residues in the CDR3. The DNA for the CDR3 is TGTGCCAGCAGTTCTAGGGGTGGCTACACCTTC. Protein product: CASSSRGGYTF.

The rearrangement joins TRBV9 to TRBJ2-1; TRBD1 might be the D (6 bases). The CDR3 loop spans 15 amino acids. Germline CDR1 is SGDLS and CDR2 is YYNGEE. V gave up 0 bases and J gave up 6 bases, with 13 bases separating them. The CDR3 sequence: CASSVDLRDTNEQFF. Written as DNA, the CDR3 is TGTGCCAGCAGCGTAGATCTAAGGGACACCAATGAGCAGTTCTTC.

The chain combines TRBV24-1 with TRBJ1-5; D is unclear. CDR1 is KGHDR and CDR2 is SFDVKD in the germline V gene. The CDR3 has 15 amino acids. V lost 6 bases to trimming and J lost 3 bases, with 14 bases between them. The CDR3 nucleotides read TGTGCCACCAGTCCCACGGGGAATACCAATCAGCCCCAGCATTTT. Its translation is CATSPTGNTNQPQHF.

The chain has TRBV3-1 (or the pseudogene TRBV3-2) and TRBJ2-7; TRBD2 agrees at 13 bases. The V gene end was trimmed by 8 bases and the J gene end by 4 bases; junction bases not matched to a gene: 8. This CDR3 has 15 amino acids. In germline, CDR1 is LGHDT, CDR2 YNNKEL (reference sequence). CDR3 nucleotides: TGTGCCAGCTCGTGGACTAGCGGGGGTATTTACGAGCAGTACTTC. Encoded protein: CASSWTSGGIYEQYF.

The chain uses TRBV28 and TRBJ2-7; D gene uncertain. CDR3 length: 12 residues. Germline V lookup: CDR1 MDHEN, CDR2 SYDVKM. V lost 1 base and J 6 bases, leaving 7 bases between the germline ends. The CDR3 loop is CASSLSVSEQYF. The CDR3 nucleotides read TGTGCCAGCAGTTTATCGGTTTCCGAGCAGTACTTC.

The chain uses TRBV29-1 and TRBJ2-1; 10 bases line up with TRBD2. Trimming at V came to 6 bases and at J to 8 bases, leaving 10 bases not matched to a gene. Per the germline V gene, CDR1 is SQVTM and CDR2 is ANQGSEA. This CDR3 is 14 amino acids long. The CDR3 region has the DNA TGCAGCGTCGTAAGACTAGCGGGCACGGATGAGCAGTTCTTC. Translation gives CSVVRLAGTDEQFF.

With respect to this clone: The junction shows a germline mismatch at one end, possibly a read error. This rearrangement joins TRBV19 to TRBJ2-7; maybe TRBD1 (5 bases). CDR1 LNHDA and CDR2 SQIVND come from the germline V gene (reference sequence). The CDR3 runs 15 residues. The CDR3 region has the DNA TGTGCCAGTAGTATAGGAACAGGTGGGGTCTACGCGCAGTACTTC. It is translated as CASSIGTGGVYAQYF.

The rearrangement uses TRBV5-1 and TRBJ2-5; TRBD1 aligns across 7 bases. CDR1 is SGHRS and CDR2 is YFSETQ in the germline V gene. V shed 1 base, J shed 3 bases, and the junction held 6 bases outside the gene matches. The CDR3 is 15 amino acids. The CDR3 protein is CASSLMDRRKETQYF. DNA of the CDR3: TGCGCCAGCAGCTTGATGGACAGGCGGAAAGAGACCCAGTACTTC.

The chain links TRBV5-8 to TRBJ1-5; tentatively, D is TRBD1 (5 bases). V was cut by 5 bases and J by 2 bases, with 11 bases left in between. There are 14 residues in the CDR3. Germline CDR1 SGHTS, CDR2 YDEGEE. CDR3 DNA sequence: TGTGCCAGCAGTCCGACAGACGGCAATCAGCCCCAGCATTTT. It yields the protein CASSPTDGNQPQHF.

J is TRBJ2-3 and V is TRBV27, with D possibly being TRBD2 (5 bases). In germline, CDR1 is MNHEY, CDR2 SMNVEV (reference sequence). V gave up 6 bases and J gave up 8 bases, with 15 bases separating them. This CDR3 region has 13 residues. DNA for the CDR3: TGTGCCAGCAGAATAAATGGGAGAGCTACGCAGTATTTT. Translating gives CASRINGRATQYF.

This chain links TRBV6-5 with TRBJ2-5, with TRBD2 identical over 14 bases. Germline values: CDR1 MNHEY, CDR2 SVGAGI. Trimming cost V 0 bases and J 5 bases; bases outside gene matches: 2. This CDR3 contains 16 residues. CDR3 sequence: CASSYSRTSGGETQYF. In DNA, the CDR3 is TGTGCCAGCAGTTACTCCAGGACTAGCGGGGGGGAGACCCAGTACTTC.

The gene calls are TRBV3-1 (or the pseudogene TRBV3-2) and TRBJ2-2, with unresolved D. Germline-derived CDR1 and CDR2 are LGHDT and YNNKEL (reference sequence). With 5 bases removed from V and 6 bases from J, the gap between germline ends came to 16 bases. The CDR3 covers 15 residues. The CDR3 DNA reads TGTGCCAGCAGCGCGTACGGTCGGGTGGCCGGGGAGCTGTTTTTT. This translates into CASSAYGRVAGELFF.

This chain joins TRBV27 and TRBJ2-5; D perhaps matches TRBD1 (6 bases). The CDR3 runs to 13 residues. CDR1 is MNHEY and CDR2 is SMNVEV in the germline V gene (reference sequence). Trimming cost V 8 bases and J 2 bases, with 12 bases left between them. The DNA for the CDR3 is TGTGCCAGCTGGGGGCAGTTACAAGAGACCCAGTACTTC. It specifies CASWGQLQETQYF.

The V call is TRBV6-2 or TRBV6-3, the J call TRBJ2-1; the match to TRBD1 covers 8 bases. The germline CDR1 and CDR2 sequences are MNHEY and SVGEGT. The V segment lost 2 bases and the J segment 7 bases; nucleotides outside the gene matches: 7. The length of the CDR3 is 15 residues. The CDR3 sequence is CASSYDTGGRNEQFF. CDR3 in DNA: TGTGCCAGCAGTTACGACACAGGGGGTCGTAATGAGCAGTTCTTC.

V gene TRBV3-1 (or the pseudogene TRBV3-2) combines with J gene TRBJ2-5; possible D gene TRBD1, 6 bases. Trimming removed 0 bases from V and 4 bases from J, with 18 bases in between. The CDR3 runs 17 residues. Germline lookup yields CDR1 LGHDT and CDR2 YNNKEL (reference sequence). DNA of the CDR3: TGTGCCAGCAGCCAAGAAGGGGGAGCGATCGGAGGAGAGACCCAGTACTTC. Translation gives CASSQEGGAIGGETQYF.